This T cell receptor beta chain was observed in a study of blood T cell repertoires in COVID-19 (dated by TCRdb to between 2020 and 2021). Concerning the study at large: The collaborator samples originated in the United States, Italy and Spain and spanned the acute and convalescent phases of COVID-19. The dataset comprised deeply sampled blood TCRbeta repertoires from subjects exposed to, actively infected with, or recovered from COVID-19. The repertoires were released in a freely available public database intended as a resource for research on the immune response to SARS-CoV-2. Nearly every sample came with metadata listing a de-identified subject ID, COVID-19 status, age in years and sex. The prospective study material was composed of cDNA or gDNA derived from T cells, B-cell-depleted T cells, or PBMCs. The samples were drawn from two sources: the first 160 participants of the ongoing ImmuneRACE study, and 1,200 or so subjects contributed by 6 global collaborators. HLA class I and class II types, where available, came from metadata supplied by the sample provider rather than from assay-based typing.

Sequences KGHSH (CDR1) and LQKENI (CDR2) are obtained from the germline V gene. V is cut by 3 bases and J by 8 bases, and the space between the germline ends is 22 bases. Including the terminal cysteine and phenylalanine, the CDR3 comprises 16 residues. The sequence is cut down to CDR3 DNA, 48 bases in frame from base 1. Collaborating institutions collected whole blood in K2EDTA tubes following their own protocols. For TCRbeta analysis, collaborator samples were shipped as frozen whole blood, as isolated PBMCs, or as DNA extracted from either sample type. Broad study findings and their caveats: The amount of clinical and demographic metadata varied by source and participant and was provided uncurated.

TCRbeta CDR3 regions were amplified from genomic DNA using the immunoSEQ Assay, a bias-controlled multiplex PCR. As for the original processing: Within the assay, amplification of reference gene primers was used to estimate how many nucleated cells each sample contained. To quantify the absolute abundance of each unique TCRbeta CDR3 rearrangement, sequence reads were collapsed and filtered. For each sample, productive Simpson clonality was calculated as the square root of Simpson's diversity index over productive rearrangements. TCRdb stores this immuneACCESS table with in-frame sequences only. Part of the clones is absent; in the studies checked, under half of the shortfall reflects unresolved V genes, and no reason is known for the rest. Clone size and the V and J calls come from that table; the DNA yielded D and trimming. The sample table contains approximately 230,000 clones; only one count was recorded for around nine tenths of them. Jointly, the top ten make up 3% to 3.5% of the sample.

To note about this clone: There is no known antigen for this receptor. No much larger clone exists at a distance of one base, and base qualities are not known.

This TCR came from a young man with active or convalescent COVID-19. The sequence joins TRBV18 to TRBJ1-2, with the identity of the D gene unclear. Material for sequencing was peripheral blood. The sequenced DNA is TGTGCCAGCTCACCCTCCGGAGCCGTGGAGGGTAGGGGCTACACCTTC. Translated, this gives CASSPSGAVEGRGYTF.